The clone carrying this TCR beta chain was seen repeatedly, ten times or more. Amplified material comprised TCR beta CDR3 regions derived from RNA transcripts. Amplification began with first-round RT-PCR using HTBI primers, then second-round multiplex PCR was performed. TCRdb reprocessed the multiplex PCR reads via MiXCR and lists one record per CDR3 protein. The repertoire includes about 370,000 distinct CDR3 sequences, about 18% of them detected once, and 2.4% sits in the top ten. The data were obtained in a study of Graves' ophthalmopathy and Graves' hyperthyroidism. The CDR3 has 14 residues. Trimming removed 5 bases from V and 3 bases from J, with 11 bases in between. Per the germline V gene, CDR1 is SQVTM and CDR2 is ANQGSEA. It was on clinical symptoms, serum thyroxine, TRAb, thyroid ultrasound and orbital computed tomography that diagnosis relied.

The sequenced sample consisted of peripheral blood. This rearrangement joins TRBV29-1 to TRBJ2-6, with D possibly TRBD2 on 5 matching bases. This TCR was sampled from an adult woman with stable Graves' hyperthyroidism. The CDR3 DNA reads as TGCAGCGTTTTCGGGGTTCATGGGGCCAACGTCCTGACTTTC. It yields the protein CSVFGVHGANVLTF. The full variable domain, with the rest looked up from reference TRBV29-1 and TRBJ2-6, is SAVISQKPSRDICQRGTSLTIQCQVDSQVTMMFWYRQQPGQSLTLIATANQGSEATYESGFVIDKFPISRPNLTFSTLTVSNMSPEDSSIYLCSVFGVHGANVLTFGAGSRLTVL.